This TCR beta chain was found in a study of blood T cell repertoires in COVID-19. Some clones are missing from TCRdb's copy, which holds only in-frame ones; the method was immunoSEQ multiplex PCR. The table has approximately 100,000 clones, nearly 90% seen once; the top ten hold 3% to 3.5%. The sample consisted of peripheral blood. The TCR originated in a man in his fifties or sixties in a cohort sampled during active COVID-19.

For the CDR3, the DNA is TGCAGCGTTGAACAGGGGATCAAAAACATTCAGTACTTC. Amino acids: CSVEQGIKNIQYF. This chain links TRBV29-1 with TRBJ2-4, with D tentatively TRBD1 (6 bases). Trimming cost V 2 bases and J 3 bases, with 8 bases left between them. The CDR3 runs to 13 residues. The V gene's germline CDR1 is SQVTM and CDR2 ANQGSEA. Full variable domain (rest looked up from reference TRBV29-1 and TRBJ2-4): SAVISQKPSRDICQRGTSLTIQCQVDSQVTMMFWYRQQPGQSLTLIATANQGSEATYESGFVIDKFPISRPNLTFSTLTVSNMSPEDSSIYLCSVEQGIKNIQYFGAGTRLSVL.